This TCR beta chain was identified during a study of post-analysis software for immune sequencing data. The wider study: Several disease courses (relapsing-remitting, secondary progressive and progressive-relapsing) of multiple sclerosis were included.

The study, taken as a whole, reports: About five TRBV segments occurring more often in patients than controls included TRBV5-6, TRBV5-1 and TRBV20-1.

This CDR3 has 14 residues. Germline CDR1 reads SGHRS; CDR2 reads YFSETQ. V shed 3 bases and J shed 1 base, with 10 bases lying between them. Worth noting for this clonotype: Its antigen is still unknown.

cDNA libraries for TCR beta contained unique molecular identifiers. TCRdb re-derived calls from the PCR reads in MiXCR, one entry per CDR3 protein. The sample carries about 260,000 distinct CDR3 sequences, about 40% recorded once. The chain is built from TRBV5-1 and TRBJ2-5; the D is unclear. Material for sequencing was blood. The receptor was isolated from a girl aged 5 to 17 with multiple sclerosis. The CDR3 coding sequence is TGCGCCAGCAGCTGGGTGGCAGCCCAAGAGACCCAGTACTTC. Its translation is CASSWVAAQETQYF.